This T cell receptor (beta chain) was recovered during a study of identical twins (dated by TCRdb to 2016 to 2017). Looking at the study overall: The study deep-sequenced TCR alpha and beta repertoires from monozygotic twins, unrelated adults of various ages and cord blood to test whether fetal clonotypes persist. To rule out contamination, the twin experiments were replicated at different times with different library preparation protocols.

The research as a whole found: Fewer insertions were carried by abundant cord blood beta clonotypes, a similar but weaker trend appeared in young adult naive repertoires, and no such trend appeared in memory repertoires. Compared with coincidental sharing between unrelated individuals, an excess of low generation-probability sequences was observed among out-of-frame TCR alpha sequences shared between twins. In monozygotic twins, out-of-frame TCR alpha sharing was systematically underestimated by recombination models, although the models agreed with sharing between unrelated individuals. Zero-insertion analyses could be partly confounded by invariant T cells such as MAIT and iNKT, though diverse VJ usage argued against such confounding for most clonotypes. Conclusions relied on cross-sectional statistical analysis, since the same donors could not be followed over many years. A weaker excess of twin sharing was found in beta out-of-frame sequences because the signal-to-noise ratio was lowered by fewer shared sequences.

As to this clonotype: The antigen it recognizes is unknown. Base qualities are missing; no much larger clone stands one base away.

Every donor in the study was a healthy Caucasian. V is trimmed back by 1 base and J by 6 bases, and the junction contains 5 bases that no gene match accounts for. The CDR3 holds 14 amino acids from the cysteine to the phenylalanine. Only the CDR3 portion is preserved as DNA: 42 bases, with reading frame beginning at the first base. Per the germline V gene (reference sequence), DFQATT is the CDR1 and SNEGSKA is the CDR2. Library preparation was by 5' RACE. TCRdb records Illumina HiSeq 2000 as the sequencer. A universal primer binding site was introduced by template switching, and a unique molecular identifier was present in the final cDNA, enabling accurate counting of TCR cDNA molecules. Specific primers in the conserved constant-segment region were used to synthesize first-strand cDNA for TCR alpha and beta chains. To control for contamination, each cDNA library was double barcoded with a SMART-Mk sample barcode plus Illumina barcodes. Two successive PCR steps introduced TruSeq adapter sequences along with Illumina sample barcodes. The Illumina HiSeq platform was used with custom primers to sequence TCR alpha and beta cDNA libraries. The original pipeline was this. Raw reads were processed with MiGEC to extract unique molecular identifiers, and MiXCR was used to determine CDR3 positions. Recombination models were inferred per individual with the repgenHMM and IGoR tools using an EM algorithm. Shared clonotype analysis was performed with the tcR package in R, normalizing sharing by the product of cloneset sizes. To study raw recombination free of thymic and clonal selection effects, out-of-frame nonproductive sequences were analyzed. The public sequencing data were trimmed at Q25 with fastp and processed into clonotypes with MiXCR by TCRdb, which kept only in-frame beta chains. One record per CDR3 amino acid sequence lists the most common genes and DNA. TCRdb's processing, not the authors' own work, is the source of the V and J calls. For this sample the table gives more than 1.5 million distinct CDR3 sequences, of which around 29% were detected only once. The ten most abundant clones make up less than 0.35% of the sample.

This receptor was taken from a newborn girl in good health. The receptor chain draws on TRBV20-1 and TRBJ2-3; TRBD2 aligns with 9 central bases. Source material: cord blood. The nucleotide sequence reads as follows: TGCAGTGCTAGAGGGCGGGGGGGTGACGATACGCAGTATTTT. This encodes CSARGRGGDDTQYF.